Included here is one T cell receptor (beta chain) sequence, with context. What it binds is unknown. This sample is drawn from a study of cytomegalovirus exposure and HLA in healthy donors. For the study at large: The 120 validation repertoires used the same platform as the approximately 620 first-cohort repertoires (as reported by a later analysis). General study points: Most TCR sequences were rare, but some public TCRs occurred in many donors. Some TCR beta chains (more than 150 of them) were listed as cytomegalovirus-associated. Both high specificity and high sensitivity reportedly marked the classifier's diagnosis of cytomegalovirus status.

The CDR3 consists of 13 residues. CDR1 MNHEY and CDR2 SMNVEV come from the germline V gene (reference sequence). Losses at the gene ends were 6 bases for V and 9 bases for J; bases not matched to a gene: 8. Some clones are missing from TCRdb's copy, which holds only in-frame ones; the method was immunoSEQ multiplex PCR. This table has some 150,000 clones, around nine tenths appearing once. Sequencing was carried out using PBMCs. J is TRBJ1-5 and V is TRBV27; 7 bases are a match to TRBD1. This TCR came from a man younger than 35 in good health and CMV-seropositive. The CDR3 sequence is CASSEGAGGPQHF. The CDR3 DNA reads TGTGCCAGCAGCGAGGGGGCAGGAGGGCCCCAGCATTTT.